What follows are 27 T cell receptor beta chains derived from one specimen sequenced in a study of T cell changes during pregnancy in multiple sclerosis. Profiled with immunoSEQ multiplex PCR; TCRdb holds only in-frame clones, not every one. The table records some 60,000 clones, 89% of them present only once. The starting material was peripheral blood, obtained after pregnancy. The source of these receptors is a female donor with multiple sclerosis, enrolled in a pregnancy study.

The chain has TRBV11-2 and TRBJ2-7; no definite D call. Germline V gene lookup returns CDR1 SGHAT and CDR2 FQNNGV. Trimming cost V 5 bases and J 1 base, with 15 bases left between them. This CDR3 is 15 amino acids long. CDR3 in DNA: TGTGCCAGCAGCCCCGGGTGGAAGATGTCCTACGAGCAGTACTTC. Protein sequence: CASSPGWKMSYEQYF.

V gene TRBV5-4 combines with J gene TRBJ2-7; tentatively, D is TRBD2 (7 bases). Germline V gene lookup returns CDR1 SGHNT and CDR2 YYREEE (reference sequence). The CDR3 loop spans 14 amino acids. The V gene lost 2 bases and the J gene lost 0 bases, with 9 bases spanning the gap. CDR3 sequence: CASSFGGPSYEQYF. The CDR3 region has the DNA TGTGCCAGCAGCTTCGGGGGGCCCTCCTACGAGCAGTACTTC. The complete variable domain, with remaining parts taken from reference TRBV5-4 and TRBJ2-7, reads ETGVTQSPTHLIKTRGQQVTLRCSSQSGHNTVSWYQQALGQGPQFIFQYYREEENGRGNFPPRFSGLQFPNYSSELNVNALELDDSALYLCASSFGGPSYEQYFGPGTRLTVT.

The chain uses TRBV4-3 and TRBJ2-1; TRBD2 is a possible D gene (5 bases). Germline values: CDR1 LGHNA, CDR2 YSLEER. This CDR3 is 13 amino acids long. V lost 2 bases, J lost 7 bases, and 9 bases lay in between. CDR3 region: CASSQISGNEQFF. Written as DNA, the CDR3 is TGCGCCAGCAGCCAAATTTCGGGGAATGAGCAGTTCTTC.

This clone showed up just once. The genes are TRBV5-1 and TRBJ2-5; 7 bases are shared with TRBD1. The CDR3 runs to 15 residues. Losses at the gene ends were 0 bases for V and 4 bases for J; bases not matched to a gene: 6. Germline CDR1 SGHRS, CDR2 YFSETQ. CDR3 loop: CASSLEGQFSETQYF. In nucleotides, the CDR3 is TGCGCCAGCAGCTTGGAGGGACAGTTCTCAGAGACCCAGTACTTC. The full variable domain, completed using reference TRBV5-1 and TRBJ2-5, is KAGVTQTPRYLIKTRGQQVTLSCSPISGHRSVSWYQQTPGQGLQFLFEYFSETQRNKGNFPGRFSGRQFSNSRSEMNVSTLELGDSALYLCASSLEGQFSETQYFGPGTRLLVL.

V gene TRBV29-1 combines with J gene TRBJ1-1; D may be TRBD1 (5 bases). CDR3 length equals 12 residues. The V and J ends lost 4 bases and 12 bases respectively, with 18 bases between them. The germline gives CDR1 SQVTM, CDR2 ANQGSEA. The CDR3 DNA sequence: TGCAGCGTTGGACCACCGCAGGGATGGACTTTCTTT. The encoded protein is CSVGPPQGWTFF.

The chain uses TRBV14 and TRBJ1-1, with 9 positions matching TRBD1. Germline-derived CDR1 and CDR2 are SGHDN and FVKESK. The CDR3 has 16 residues. Trimming took 1 base from V and 6 from J; bases not matched to a gene: 9. The CDR3 loop reads CASSQGWDRVRPEAFF. The CDR3 nucleotides are TGTGCCAGCAGCCAAGGGTGGGACAGGGTACGTCCTGAAGCTTTCTTT.

This chain connects TRBV5-4 to TRBJ2-1; D remains unclear. V shed 0 bases and J shed 4 bases, with 8 bases lying between them. CDR1 is SGHNT and CDR2 is YYREEE in the germline V gene (reference sequence). The length of the CDR3 is 14 residues. The CDR3 coding sequence is TGTGCCAGCAGCTTGGAGTCTACTTACAATGAGCAGTTCTTC. Protein: CASSLESTYNEQFF.

This clone appeared a few times. This chain joins TRBV12-5 and TRBJ2-3; 8 bases align to TRBD2. V shed 0 bases, J shed 7 bases, and the junction held 15 bases outside the gene matches. The germline gives CDR1 LGHNT, CDR2 FRNRAP. This CDR3 is built from 18 residues. This CDR3 reads CASGLVHDGTSGLNTQYF. The CDR3 DNA follows: TGTGCTAGTGGTTTGGTACACGACGGCACTAGCGGCTTGAATACGCAGTATTTT.

The V gene is TRBV5-4, the J gene TRBJ2-3, with D unclear. Germline CDR1 reads SGHNT; CDR2 reads YYREEE (reference sequence). V was cut by 0 bases and J by 1 base, with 3 bases left in between. The CDR3 is 13 residues long. CDR3 in DNA: TGTGCCAGCAGCTTGGCGGGCACAGATACGCAGTATTTT. Residues: CASSLAGTDTQYF.

The V and J genes are TRBV5-6 and TRBJ2-1; the match to TRBD2 covers 8 bases. Per the germline V gene, CDR1 is SGHDT and CDR2 is YYEEEE. The junction had 9 bases not matched to a gene; V was cut back by 0 bases and J by 7 bases. The CDR3 is made up of 16 amino acids. CDR3 bases: TGTGCCAGCAGCTTGGTAGGCGGGGGGCGGGGGAATGAGCAGTTCTTC. Amino acids: CASSLVGGGRGNEQFF.

V and J are TRBV15 and TRBJ1-5; 8 bases map to TRBD1. The germline gives CDR1 LNHNV, CDR2 YYDKDF (reference sequence). J lost 3 bases, V lost 3 bases, and 10 bases had no gene match. CDR3 length: 17 residues. As DNA, the CDR3 is TGTGCCACCAGCAGCCCCCGGGACAGGCCCATCAATCAGCCCCAGCATTTT. It codes for CATSSPRDRPINQPQHF.

The rearrangement uses TRBV7-9 and TRBJ2-3, with D tentatively TRBD1 (6 bases). Germline CDR1 SEHNR, CDR2 FQNEAQ (reference sequence). Trimming removed 5 bases from V and 5 bases from J, with 14 bases in between. The CDR3 is 14 amino acids. The CDR3 is CASSRRRGGDTQYF. The CDR3 DNA reads TGTGCCAGCAGCCGCCGCAGGGGCGGAGATACGCAGTATTTT.

The CDR3: CASSAVGGDTDTQYF. DNA for the CDR3: TGCGCCAGCAGCGCCGTTGGGGGGGACACAGATACGCAGTATTTT. The J gene is TRBJ2-3, the V gene TRBV4-1; 7 nucleotides agree with TRBD2. Germline CDR1 MGHRA, CDR2 YSYEKL. The CDR3 covers 15 residues. Trimming took 5 bases from V and 2 from J; bases not matched to a gene: 7.

This sequence joins TRBV29-1 and TRBJ2-3; 9 bases match TRBD2. The CDR3 has 14 residues. Germline loops: CDR1 SQVTM, CDR2 ANQGSEA. The junction had 0 bases not matched to a gene; V was cut back by 1 base and J by 1 base. CDR3 sequence (DNA): TGCAGCGTTGAAGGACTAGCGGGCACAGATACGCAGTATTTT. Translating it yields CSVEGLAGTDTQYF.

The chain has TRBV5-4 and TRBJ1-2; possible D gene TRBD1, 6 bases. The CDR3 loop spans 17 amino acids. V was shortened by 3 bases and J by 5 bases, with 23 bases between the two germline ends. The germline V gene has CDR1 SGHNT and CDR2 YYREEE (reference sequence). The CDR3 DNA sequence: TGTGCCAGCAGCTCCTCAGGGGAAACCCTTCTTGCGTATGGCTACACCTTC. This sequence encodes CASSSSGETLLAYGYTF.

The rearrangement links TRBV5-1 to TRBJ2-7, with a weak D call TRBD1 (6 bases). The ends were cut back, 0 bases at V and 2 bases at J, with 12 bases in the middle. CDR1 and CDR2 from the germline V gene are SGHRS and YFSETQ. This CDR3 has 15 residues. CDR3 coding DNA: TGCGCCAGCAGCTTGGCCGGGACAAAGACCTACGAGCAGTACTTC. Translation gives CASSLAGTKTYEQYF.

The chain carries TRBV7-2 and TRBJ2-3, with D hard to call. This CDR3 has 12 amino acids. V was pared by 3 bases and J by 2 bases, with 3 bases between. The germline CDR1 and CDR2 sequences are SGHTA and FQGNSA. DNA of the CDR3: TGTGCCAGCAGCTTTATCACAGATACGCAGTATTTT. Translating it yields CASSFITDTQYF.

The V call is TRBV5-6, the J call TRBJ2-2; no clear D. V gave up 0 bases and J gave up 3 bases, with 3 bases separating them. CDR1 SGHDT and CDR2 YYEEEE come from the germline V gene. The CDR3 has 13 residues. CDR3 sequence: CASSLVYTGELFF. The CDR3 DNA reads TGTGCCAGCAGCTTGGTATACACCGGGGAGCTGTTTTTT.

V gene TRBV5-1 combines with J gene TRBJ2-2; 9 positions agree with TRBD1. Per germline, CDR1 SGHRS and CDR2 YFSETQ. This CDR3 contains 16 residues. V lost 3 bases, J lost 8 bases, and 11 bases stayed unmatched. Here the CDR3 reads CASSSGTGLYAGELFF. In nucleotides, the CDR3 is TGCGCCAGCAGCTCCGGGACAGGGTTGTATGCGGGGGAGCTGTTTTTT.

J is TRBJ1-1 and V is TRBV6-1; D may be TRBD1 (5 bases). The CDR3 is 14 amino acids. Trimming pared 2 bases from V and 10 bases from J, leaving 17 bases between. The germline V gene has CDR1 MNHNS and CDR2 SASEGT. CDR3 coding DNA: TGTGCCAGCAGTGAATCGTCTACTTGGGGCAGAGCTTTCTTT. Protein product: CASSESSTWGRAFF.

As DNA, the CDR3 is TGTGCCAGCAGTCTAGCGGGGGGGCCGGAGAATGAGCAGTTCTTC. It yields the protein CASSLAGGPENEQFF. The chain links TRBV7-2 to TRBJ2-1, with TRBD2 matching over 12 bases. The CDR3 sequence is 15 residues long. Germline trimming cut 6 bases from V and 7 bases from J; bases unmatched to any gene: 7. Germline V lookup: CDR1 SGHTA, CDR2 FQGNSA.

This clone was seen a handful of times. The rearrangement links TRBV28 to TRBJ2-2; 12 bases match TRBD2. Germline CDR1 and CDR2: MDHEN and SYDVKM. The CDR3 runs to 17 residues. After removal of 6 bases from V and 6 bases from J, the junction contained 11 bases not matched to a gene. This CDR3 reads CASSLPGLAGKSGELFF. CDR3 coding DNA: TGTGCCAGCAGCCTGCCGGGACTAGCGGGTAAATCCGGGGAGCTGTTTTTT.

The V gene is TRBV9, the J gene TRBJ1-3; maybe TRBD1 (6 bases). V lost 4 bases and J lost 3, with 14 bases in between. This CDR3 spans 15 amino acids. Germline V CDR1 and CDR2: SGDLS, YYNGEE. The CDR3 DNA reads TGTGCCAGCAGCCCGAGAAGGGGGAATGGAAACACCATATATTTT. Its protein is CASSPRRGNGNTIYF.

The gene calls are TRBV28 and TRBJ2-5, with 10 bases that match TRBD2. Germline CDR1 reads MDHEN; CDR2 reads SYDVKM. This CDR3 is built from 14 residues. The junction had 6 bases not matched to a gene; V was cut back by 7 bases and J by 4 bases. This chain's CDR3 is CASTRTSGVETQYF. CDR3 coding DNA: TGTGCCAGCACCAGAACTAGCGGGGTAGAGACCCAGTACTTC. Full variable domain (outside the CDR3, taken from reference TRBV28 and TRBJ2-5): DVKVTQSSRYLVKRTGEKVFLECVQDMDHENMFWYRQDPGLGLRLIYFSYDVKMKEKGDIPEGYSVSREKKERFSLILESASTNQTSMYLCASTRTSGVETQYFGPGTRLLVL.

The CDR3 is CAWSSETANQPQHF. The CDR3 nucleotides are TGTGCCTGGAGTTCGGAGACAGCCAATCAGCCCCAGCATTTT. The J gene is TRBJ1-5, the V gene TRBV30, with D maybe TRBD1 (5 bases). V dropped 2 bases and J dropped 3 bases, with 11 bases sitting between them. The germline V gene encodes CDR1 GTSNPN and CDR2 SVGIG (reference sequence). This CDR3 contains 14 residues.

This clone was seen once. This sequence joins TRBV6-6 and TRBJ1-2; unclear D gene. Germline V lookup: CDR1 MNHNY, CDR2 SVGAGI (reference sequence). V lost 5 bases and J lost 7, with 11 bases in between. This CDR3 is built from 12 residues. CDR3 loop: CASSREGGGYTF. Here the CDR3 DNA reads TGTGCCAGCAGTCGGGAAGGTGGTGGCTACACCTTC.

The chain uses TRBV19 and TRBJ1-1, with 7 bases lining up with TRBD1. Germline values: CDR1 LNHDA, CDR2 SQIVND (reference sequence). V dropped 4 bases and J dropped 3; count of bases not matched to a gene: 8. The CDR3 contains 15 residues. As DNA, the CDR3 is TGTGCCAGTAGTACAGAAACGACAGGGTACACTGAAGCTTTCTTT. Protein product: CASSTETTGYTEAFF.